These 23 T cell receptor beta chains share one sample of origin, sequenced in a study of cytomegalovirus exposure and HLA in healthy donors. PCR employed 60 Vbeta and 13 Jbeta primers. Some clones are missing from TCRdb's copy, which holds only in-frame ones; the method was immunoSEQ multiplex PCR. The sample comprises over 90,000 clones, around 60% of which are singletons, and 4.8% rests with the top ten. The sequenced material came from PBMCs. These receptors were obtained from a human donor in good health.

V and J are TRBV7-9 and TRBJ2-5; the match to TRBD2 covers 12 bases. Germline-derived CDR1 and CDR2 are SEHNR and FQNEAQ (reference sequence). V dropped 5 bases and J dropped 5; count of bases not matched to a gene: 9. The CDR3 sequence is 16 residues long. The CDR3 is CASSRKTSGSGETQYF. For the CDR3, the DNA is TGTGCCAGCAGCCGAAAGACTAGCGGGAGCGGGGAGACCCAGTACTTC. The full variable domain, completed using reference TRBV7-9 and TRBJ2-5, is DTGVSQNPRHKITKRGQNVTFRCDPISEHNRLYWYRQTLGQGPEFLTYFQNEAQLEKSRLLSDRFSAERPKGSFSTLEIQRTEQGDSAMYLCASSRKTSGSGETQYFGPGTRLLVL.

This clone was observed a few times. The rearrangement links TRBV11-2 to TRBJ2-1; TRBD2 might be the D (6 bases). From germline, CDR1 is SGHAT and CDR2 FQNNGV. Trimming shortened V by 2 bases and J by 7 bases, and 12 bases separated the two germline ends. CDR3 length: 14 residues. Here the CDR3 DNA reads TGTGCCAGCAGCTTATTAGGTAGCGGTAATGAGCAGTTCTTC. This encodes CASSLLGSGNEQFF.

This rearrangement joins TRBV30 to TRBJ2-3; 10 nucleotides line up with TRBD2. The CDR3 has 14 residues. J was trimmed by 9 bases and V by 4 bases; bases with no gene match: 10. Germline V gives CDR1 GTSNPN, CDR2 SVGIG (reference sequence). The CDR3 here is CAWKTSGIIQTQYF. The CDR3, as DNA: TGTGCCTGGAAAACTAGCGGGATTATACAGACGCAGTATTTT.

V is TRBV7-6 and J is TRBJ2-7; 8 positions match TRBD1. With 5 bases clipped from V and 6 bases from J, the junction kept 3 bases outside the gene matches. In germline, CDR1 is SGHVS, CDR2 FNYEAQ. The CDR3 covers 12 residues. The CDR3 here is CASSKTGVEQYF. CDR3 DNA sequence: TGTGCCAGCAGCAAGACAGGGGTCGAGCAGTACTTC.

CDR3: CASNLAGGPYNEQFF. As DNA, the CDR3 is TGCGCCAGCAACCTAGCGGGAGGGCCCTACAATGAGCAGTTCTTC. The rearrangement uses TRBV5-1 and TRBJ2-1, with TRBD2 matching over 12 bases. J gave up 2 bases and V 6 bases, and 3 bases lay outside the gene matches. CDR1 is SGHRS and CDR2 is YFSETQ in the germline V gene. The CDR3 is made up of 15 amino acids.

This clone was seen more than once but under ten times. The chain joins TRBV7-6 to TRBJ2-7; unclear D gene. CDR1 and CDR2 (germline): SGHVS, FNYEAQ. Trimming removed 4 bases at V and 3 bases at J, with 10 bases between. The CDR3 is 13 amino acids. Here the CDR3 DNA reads TGTGCCAGCAGCTACCGGGTAGGCTACGAGCAGTACTTC. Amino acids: CASSYRVGYEQYF.

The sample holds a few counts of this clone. CDR3 residues: CASSPPNRDSLNEQFF. DNA of the CDR3: TGTGCCAGCAGCCCACCCAACCGGGACAGTTTGAATGAGCAGTTCTTC. The genes are TRBV7-9 and TRBJ2-1; 7 bases match TRBD1. V lost 5 bases to trimming and J lost 7 bases; unmatched junction nucleotides: 14. The CDR3 contains 16 residues. Germline V gene data show CDR1 as SEHNR and CDR2 as FQNEAQ (reference sequence).

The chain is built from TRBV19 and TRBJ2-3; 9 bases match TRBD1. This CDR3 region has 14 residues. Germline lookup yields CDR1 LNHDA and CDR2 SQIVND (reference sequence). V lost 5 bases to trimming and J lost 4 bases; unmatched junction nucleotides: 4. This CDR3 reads CASSLQGAADTQYF. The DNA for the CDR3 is TGTGCCAGTAGTTTACAGGGGGCTGCAGATACGCAGTATTTT.

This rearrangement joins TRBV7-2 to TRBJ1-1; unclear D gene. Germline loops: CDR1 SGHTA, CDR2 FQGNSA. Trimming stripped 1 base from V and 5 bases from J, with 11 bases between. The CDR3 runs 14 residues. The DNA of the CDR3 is TGTGCCAGCAGCTTAGATCTGGGAGGAACTGAAGCTTTCTTT. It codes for CASSLDLGGTEAFF. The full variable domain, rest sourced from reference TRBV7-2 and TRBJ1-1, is GAGVSQSPSNKVTEKGKDVELRCDPISGHTALYWYRQSLGQGLEFLIYFQGNSAPDKSGLPSDRFSAERTGGSVSTLTIQRTQQEDSAVYLCASSLDLGGTEAFFGQGTRLTVV.

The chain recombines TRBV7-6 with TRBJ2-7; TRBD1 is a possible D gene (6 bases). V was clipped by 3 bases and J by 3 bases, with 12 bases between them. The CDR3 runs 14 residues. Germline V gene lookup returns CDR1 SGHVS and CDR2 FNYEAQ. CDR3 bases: TGTGCCAGCAGCTTTTCCTTGGACAGCTACGAGCAGTACTTC. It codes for CASSFSLDSYEQYF.

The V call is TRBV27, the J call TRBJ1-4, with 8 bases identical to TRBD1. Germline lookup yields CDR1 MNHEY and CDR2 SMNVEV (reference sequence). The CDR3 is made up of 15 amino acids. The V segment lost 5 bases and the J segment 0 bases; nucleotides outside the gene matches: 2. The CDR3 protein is CASSVQGATNEKLFF. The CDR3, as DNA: TGTGCCAGCAGTGTACAGGGGGCAACTAATGAAAAACTGTTTTTT.

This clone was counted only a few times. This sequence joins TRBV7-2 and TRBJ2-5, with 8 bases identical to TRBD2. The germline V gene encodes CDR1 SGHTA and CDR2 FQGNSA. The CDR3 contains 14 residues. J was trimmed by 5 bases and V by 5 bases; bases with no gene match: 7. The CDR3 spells CASSQSGRRETQYF. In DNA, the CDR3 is TGTGCCAGCAGCCAAAGCGGGAGAAGGGAGACCCAGTACTTC.

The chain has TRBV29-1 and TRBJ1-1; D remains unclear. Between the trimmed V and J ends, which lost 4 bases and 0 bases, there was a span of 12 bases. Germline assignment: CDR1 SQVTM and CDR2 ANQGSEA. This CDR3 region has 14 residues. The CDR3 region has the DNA TGCAGCGTTGGGGGAGGAACCTTGAACACTGAAGCTTTCTTT. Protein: CSVGGGTLNTEAFF.

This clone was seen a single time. The CDR3 reads CASTQGLSTDTQYF. Written as DNA, the CDR3 is TGTGCCAGTACCCAGGGACTATCCACAGATACGCAGTATTTT. The chain combines TRBV19 with TRBJ2-3; 7 bases fit TRBD2. The CDR3 is 14 amino acids. The V segment lost 7 bases and the J segment 2 bases; nucleotides outside the gene matches: 6. Germline CDR1 LNHDA, CDR2 SQIVND (reference sequence).

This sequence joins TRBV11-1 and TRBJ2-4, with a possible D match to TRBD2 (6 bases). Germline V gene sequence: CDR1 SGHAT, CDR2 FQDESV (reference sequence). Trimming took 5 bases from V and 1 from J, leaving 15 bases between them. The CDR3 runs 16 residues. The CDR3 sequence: CASSPVSAGAKNIQYF. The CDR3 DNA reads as TGTGCCAGCAGCCCAGTTTCGGCGGGGGCCAAAAACATTCAGTACTTC. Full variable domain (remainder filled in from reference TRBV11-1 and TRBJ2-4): EAEVAQSPRYKITEKSQAVAFWCDPISGHATLYWYRQILGQGPELLVQFQDESVVDDSQLPKDRFSAERLKGVDSTLKIQPAELGDSAMYLCASSPVSAGAKNIQYFGAGTRLSVL.

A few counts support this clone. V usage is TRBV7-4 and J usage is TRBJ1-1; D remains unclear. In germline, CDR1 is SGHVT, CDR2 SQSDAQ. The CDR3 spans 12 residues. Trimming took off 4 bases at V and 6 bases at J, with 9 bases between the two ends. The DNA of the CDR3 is TGTGCCAGCAGCTCTCAGATGTCTGAAGCTTTCTTT. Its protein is CASSSQMSEAFF.

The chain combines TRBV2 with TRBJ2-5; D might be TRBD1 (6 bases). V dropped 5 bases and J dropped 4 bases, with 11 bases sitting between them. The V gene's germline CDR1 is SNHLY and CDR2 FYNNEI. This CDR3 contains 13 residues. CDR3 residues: CASSRDNGETQYF. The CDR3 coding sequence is TGTGCCAGCAGTAGGGACAACGGAGAGACCCAGTACTTC.

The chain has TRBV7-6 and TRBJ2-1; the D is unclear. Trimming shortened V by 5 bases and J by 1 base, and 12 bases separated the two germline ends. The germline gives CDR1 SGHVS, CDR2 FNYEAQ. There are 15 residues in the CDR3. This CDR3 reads CASSRTSGSYNEQFF. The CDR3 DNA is TGTGCCAGCAGCCGAACCTCGGGTTCCTACAATGAGCAGTTCTTC. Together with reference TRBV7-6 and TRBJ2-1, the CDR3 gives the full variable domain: GAGVSQSPRYKVTKRGQDVALRCDPISGHVSLYWYRQALGQGPEFLTYFNYEAQQDKSGLPNDRFSAERPEGSISTLTIQRTEQRDSAMYRCASSRTSGSYNEQFFGPGTRLTVL.

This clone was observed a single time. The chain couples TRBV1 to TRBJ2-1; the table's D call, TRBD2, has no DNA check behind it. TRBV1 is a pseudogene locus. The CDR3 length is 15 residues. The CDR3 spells CTSRLAGGQNNEQFF. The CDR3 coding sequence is TGCACCAGCAGGCTAGCGGGAGGCCAGAACAATGAGCAGTTCTTC.

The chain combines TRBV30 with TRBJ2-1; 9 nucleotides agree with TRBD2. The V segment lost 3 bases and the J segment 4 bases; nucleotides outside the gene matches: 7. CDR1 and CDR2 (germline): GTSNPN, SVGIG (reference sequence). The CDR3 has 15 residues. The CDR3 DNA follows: TGTGCCTGGAGCTCCGGGACTAGCTATTACAATGAGCAGTTCTTC. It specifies CAWSSGTSYYNEQFF.

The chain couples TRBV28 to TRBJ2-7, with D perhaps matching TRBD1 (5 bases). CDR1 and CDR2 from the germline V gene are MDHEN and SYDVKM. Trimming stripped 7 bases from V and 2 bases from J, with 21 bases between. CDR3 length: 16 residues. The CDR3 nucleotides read TGTGCCAGCATCCCCCCTAGGGGTATTGGAACCTACGAGCAGTACTTC. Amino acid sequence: CASIPPRGIGTYEQYF.

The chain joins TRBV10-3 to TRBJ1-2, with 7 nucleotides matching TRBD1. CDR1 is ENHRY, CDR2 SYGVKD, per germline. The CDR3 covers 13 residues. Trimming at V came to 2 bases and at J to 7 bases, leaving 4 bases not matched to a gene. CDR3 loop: CAISEEGAVGYTF. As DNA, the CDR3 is TGTGCCATCAGTGAGGAGGGGGCAGTTGGCTACACCTTC.

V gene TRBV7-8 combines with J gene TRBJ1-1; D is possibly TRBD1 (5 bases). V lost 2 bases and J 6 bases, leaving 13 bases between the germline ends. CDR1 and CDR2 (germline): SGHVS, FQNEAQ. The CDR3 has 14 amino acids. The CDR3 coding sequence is TGTGCCAGCAGCTTAAGGTCAGGGTGGGCTGAAGCTTTCTTT. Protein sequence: CASSLRSGWAEAFF. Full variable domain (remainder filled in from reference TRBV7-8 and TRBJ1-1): GAGVSQSPRYKVAKRGQDVALRCDPISGHVSLFWYQQALGQGPEFLTYFQNEAQLDKSGLPSDRFFAERPEGSVSTLKIQRTQQEDSAVYLCASSLRSGWAEAFFGQGTRLTVV.